A selection of T cell receptor beta chains follows, all from one sample in a study of blood T cell repertoires in COVID-19. Assay used: immunoSEQ multiplex PCR; TCRdb lists only in-frame clones, some missing. The sample includes 130,000 or so clones, approximately 84% of them seen just once. The specimen sequenced was peripheral blood. These receptors were obtained from a woman of 80 years or more with acute or convalescent COVID-19. The CDR3 runs from the conserved cysteine through the conserved F or W. Each record gives: V gene, CDR3 protein.

>TRBV30
CAWSVGGQGLNTEAFF
>TRBV2
CASSGTGAYEQFF
>TRBV7-2
CASSLVYTANTGELFF
>TRBV12-3/TRBV12-4
CASSMTGFGYTF
>TRBV3-1/TRBV3-2
CASSQAQVMNTEAFF
>TRBV7-9
CASSPLGSTGYGYTF
>TRBV5-1
CASSLSPGLAGPQETQYF
>TRBV18
CASSPRGGAQETQYF
>TRBV7-8
CASSLGGTGFREQFF
>TRBV2
CASRSQGWGELFF
>TRBV21-1
CASSAKTSGRVQETQYF
>TRBV19
CASSLGQSRYTF
>TRBV6-5
CASSLGGQGQETQYF
>TRBV6-6
CASSYPDRNQPQHF
>TRBV7-2
CASSTRDSSYNEQFF
>TRBV7-2
CASSPGQGTDTQYF
>TRBV4-1
CASSQVPFPTSGGAETQYF
>TRBV27
CASSSGGFTDTQYF
>TRBV5-1
CASSLQGATNEKLFF
>TRBV19
CASSNDRSSNQPQHF
>TRBV6-1
CASSDPTGDSYEQYF
>TRBV14
CASGLAGTDTQYF
>TRBV5-4
CASSFDSHSTDTQYF
>TRBV5-6
CASSAGQEFQPQHF
>TRBV21-1
CASSRARGGETQYF
>TRBV19
CASTQQWKAAVYEQYF
>TRBV19
CASSIGGGRYSPLHF
>TRBV9
CASSSRTGGKETQYF
>TRBV27
CASSLGKTGETQYF
>TRBV7-2
CASSRTGSSYEQYF
>TRBV6-5
CASTYYGNGNQPQHF
>TRBV5-1
CASSLELGATQYF
>TRBV3-1/TRBV3-2
CASSQGQGNSPLHF
>TRBV5-1
CASSLRGTSISEQYF
>TRBV5-6
CASSFGSWETQYF
>TRBV10-1
CASSDGLAGGLSTDTQYF
>TRBV19
CASTRGSAGTEAFF
>TRBV6-2/TRBV6-3
CASSHNPEEQFF
>TRBV27
CASSLGGTIGQPQHF
>TRBV10-2
CASSERWTSVTEQFF
>TRBV12-3/TRBV12-4
CASSLGEPDEQYF
>TRBV27
CASRIAGGRYNEQFF
>TRBV28
CASSSQVPGYTF
>TRBV2
CASSSPRGEEAFF
>TRBV7-7
CASSLGLAGGDEQFF
>TRBV29-1
CSVESSARLWNF
>TRBV6-2/TRBV6-3
CASSTTSGSFYEQYF
>TRBV29-1
CSATQGLFGNTIYF
>TRBV4-3
CASSQDIRGERQPQHF
>TRBV7-9
CASSPRTEETQYF
>TRBV6-6
CASSYASGGDYGYTF
>TRBV6-1
CASSESPGYGYTF